This T cell receptor beta chain was identified in a study of OX40 agonist ivuxolimab in advanced cancers. The wider study: Age averaged around 59 years (range roughly 23 to 79), and roughly 80% were male. It was permissible to have had prior anti-PD-1, anti-PD-L1 or anti-CTLA-4 therapy, and around 40% had some. Partial responses were recorded for three patients, including one with hepatocellular carcinoma and two with cutaneous melanoma. Study-wide findings and caveats: Both blood CD4+ and CD8+ T cells showed clonal growth by week 6 at 0.1 to 3.0 mg/kg.

Germline V gene data show CDR1 as SGHTA and CDR2 as FQGNSA. The CDR3 runs 18 residues. V was clipped by 3 bases and J by 3 bases; unmatched bases: 11. Clones were read by immunoSEQ multiplex PCR, and TCRdb kept only the in-frame ones, dropping some. The sample has tens of thousands of clones; 80% to 90% are singletons. This clone is a singleton in its sample. Its matching antigen is unknown. The source was CD4+ or CD8+ T cells sorted from blood, collected in a trial of the OX40 agonist ivuxolimab. The receptor comes from an adult with an advanced solid tumor such as melanoma, head and neck, liver or kidney cancer. The J gene is TRBJ2-3, the V gene TRBV7-2, with 11 bases lining up with TRBD2. CDR3 amino acids: CASSFRLAGRRGTDTQYF. The DNA of the CDR3 is TGTGCCAGCAGCTTTCGACTAGCGGGACGTCGGGGGACAGATACGCAGTATTTT.